The clone carrying this T cell receptor (beta chain) was detected only a few times. Its antigen is as yet unknown. The sample is drawn from a study of graft-versus-host responses after intestinal transplantation. The wider study: Recipients underwent multivisceral, liver-intestinal, or isolated intestinal transplants.

Repertoires were generated with immunoSEQ multiplex PCR, while TCRdb's copy carries only in-frame clones and drops some. The sample lists around 29,000 clones; 85% to 95% were seen once. This CDR3 contains 13 residues. Germline V gene lookup returns CDR1 SGHKS and CDR2 YYEKEE (reference sequence). V was pared by 4 bases and J by 6 bases, with 14 bases between. General study results and limits: The authors found GvH clones in recipient marrow, some appearing first in ileum or blood.

Sequencing used PBMCs, obtained just over 65 days after intestinal transplant. The clonotype was recovered from a human patient who received an intestinal transplant, so some T cells may come from the graft donor. The rearrangement joins TRBV5-5 to TRBJ2-7; D unclear. The CDR3 DNA follows: TGTGCCAGCAGCCCCTACTGGAGCAGCGAGCAGTACTTC. Its translation: CASSPYWSSEQYF.